Following are 4 T cell receptor beta chains from one sample sequenced in a study of cytomegalovirus exposure and HLA in healthy donors. Primers included in the PCR were 60 Vbeta and 13 Jbeta primers. The method was immunoSEQ multiplex PCR; TCRdb's version includes in-frame clones alone and lacks a portion of them. The sample consists of some 150,000 clones, around 80% of them appearing once. Sequencing input: PBMCs. The receptors were gathered from a man aged 35-49 years in good health and CMV-seronegative.

The J gene is TRBJ1-1, the V gene TRBV18, with 7 nucleotides matching TRBD1. V lost 5 bases to trimming and J lost 0 bases; unmatched junction nucleotides: 9. This CDR3 region has 16 residues. Per the germline V gene, CDR1 is KGHSH and CDR2 is LQKENI. The CDR3 DNA sequence: TGTGCCAGCTCAGCAGAACAGGGGAATATGAACACTGAAGCTTTCTTT. Protein: CASSAEQGNMNTEAFF.

The chain joins TRBV7-2 to TRBJ1-3; 8 nucleotides agree with TRBD1. V lost 1 base and J lost 4; bases outside the gene matches: 6. This CDR3 contains 16 residues. Germline CDR1 and CDR2: SGHTA and FQGNSA. This CDR3 reads CASSLGPGGVGNTIYF. CDR3 DNA sequence: TGTGCCAGCAGCTTAGGACCAGGGGGCGTAGGAAACACCATATATTTT.

The gene calls are TRBV15 and TRBJ2-7; 7 positions match TRBD1. From germline, CDR1 is LNHNV and CDR2 YYDKDF (reference sequence). The V and J ends lost 1 base and 2 bases, in that order; junction bases with no gene match: 5. The CDR3 sequence is 15 residues long. CDR3 sequence: CATSRGPGQAYEQYF. In DNA form, the CDR3 reads TGTGCCACCAGCAGAGGGCCCGGACAGGCCTACGAGCAGTACTTC.

The rearrangement joins TRBV18 to TRBJ2-3, with a weak D call TRBD2 (6 bases). V was clipped by 1 base and J by 0 bases, with 14 bases between them. CDR3 length: 17 residues. Germline CDR1 is KGHSH and CDR2 is LQKENI. DNA for the CDR3: TGTGCCAGCTCACCACTGGGACTTATGCCAAGCACAGATACGCAGTATTTT. Protein sequence: CASSPLGLMPSTDTQYF.